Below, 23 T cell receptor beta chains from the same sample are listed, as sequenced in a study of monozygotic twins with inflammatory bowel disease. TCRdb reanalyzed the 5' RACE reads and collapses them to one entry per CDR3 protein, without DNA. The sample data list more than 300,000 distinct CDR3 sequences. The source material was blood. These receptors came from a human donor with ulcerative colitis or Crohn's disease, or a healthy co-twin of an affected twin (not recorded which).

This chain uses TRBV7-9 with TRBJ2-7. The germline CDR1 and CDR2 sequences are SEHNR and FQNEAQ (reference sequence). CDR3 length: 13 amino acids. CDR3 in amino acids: CASSLGAVYEQYF. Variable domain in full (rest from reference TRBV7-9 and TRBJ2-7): DTGVSQNPRHKITKRGQNVTFRCDPISEHNRLYWYRQTLGQGPEFLTYFQNEAQLEKSRLLSDRFSAERPKGSFSTLEIQRTEQGDSAMYLCASSLGAVYEQYFGPGTRLTVT.

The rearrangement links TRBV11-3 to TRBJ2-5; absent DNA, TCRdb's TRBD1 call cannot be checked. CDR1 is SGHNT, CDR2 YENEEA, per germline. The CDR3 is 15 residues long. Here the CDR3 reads CASSDGTPYQETQYF.

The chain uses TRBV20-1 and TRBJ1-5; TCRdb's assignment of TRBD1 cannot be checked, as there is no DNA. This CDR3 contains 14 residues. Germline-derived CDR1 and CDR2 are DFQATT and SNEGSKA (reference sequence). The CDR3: CSAGQGISNQPQHF.

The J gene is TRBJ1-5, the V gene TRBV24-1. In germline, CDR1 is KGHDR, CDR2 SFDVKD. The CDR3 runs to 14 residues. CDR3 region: CATSEDGSNQPQHF.

CDR3 sequence reads: CASSLGVSPLHF. The chain carries TRBV7-8 and TRBJ1-6. This CDR3 spans 12 amino acids. From germline, CDR1 is SGHVS and CDR2 FQNEAQ.

This CDR3 is CASSLLGNYGYTF. J is TRBJ1-2 and V is TRBV12-3 or TRBV12-4. This CDR3 region has 13 residues.

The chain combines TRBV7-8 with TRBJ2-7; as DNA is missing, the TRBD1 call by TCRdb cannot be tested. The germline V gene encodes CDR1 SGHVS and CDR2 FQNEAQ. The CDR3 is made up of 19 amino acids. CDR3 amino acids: CASSTYGTGGSYYYYEQYF.

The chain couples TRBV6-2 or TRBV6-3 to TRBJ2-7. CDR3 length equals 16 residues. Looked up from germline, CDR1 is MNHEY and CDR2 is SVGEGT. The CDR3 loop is CASSYSYMAPTYEQYF.

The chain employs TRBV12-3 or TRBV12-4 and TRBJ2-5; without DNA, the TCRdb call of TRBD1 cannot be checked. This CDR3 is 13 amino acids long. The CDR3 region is CASRTGGGETQYF.

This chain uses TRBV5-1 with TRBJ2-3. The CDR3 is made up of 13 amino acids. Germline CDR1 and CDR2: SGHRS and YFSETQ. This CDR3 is CASSLEGTDTQYF. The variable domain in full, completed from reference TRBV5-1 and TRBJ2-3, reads KAGVTQTPRYLIKTRGQQVTLSCSPISGHRSVSWYQQTPGQGLQFLFEYFSETQRNKGNFPGRFSGRQFSNSRSEMNVSTLELGDSALYLCASSLEGTDTQYFGPGTRLTVL.

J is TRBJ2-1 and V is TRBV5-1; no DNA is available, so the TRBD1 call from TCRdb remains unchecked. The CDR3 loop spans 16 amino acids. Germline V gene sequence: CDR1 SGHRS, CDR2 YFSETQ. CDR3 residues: CASSEGKISSYNEQFF. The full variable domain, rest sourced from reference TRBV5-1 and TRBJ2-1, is KAGVTQTPRYLIKTRGQQVTLSCSPISGHRSVSWYQQTPGQGLQFLFEYFSETQRNKGNFPGRFSGRQFSNSRSEMNVSTLELGDSALYLCASSEGKISSYNEQFFGPGTRLTVL.

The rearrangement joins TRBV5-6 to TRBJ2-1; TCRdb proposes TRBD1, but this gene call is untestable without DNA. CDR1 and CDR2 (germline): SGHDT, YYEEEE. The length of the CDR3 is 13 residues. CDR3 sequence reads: CASSFDRGPLGFF.

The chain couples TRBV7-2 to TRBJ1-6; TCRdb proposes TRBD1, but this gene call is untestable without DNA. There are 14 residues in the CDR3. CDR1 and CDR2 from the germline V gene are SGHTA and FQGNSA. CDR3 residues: CASSEPGASSPLHF.

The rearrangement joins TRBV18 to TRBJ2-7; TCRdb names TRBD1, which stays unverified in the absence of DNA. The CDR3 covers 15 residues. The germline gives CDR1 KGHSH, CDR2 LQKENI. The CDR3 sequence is CASSPLGQGTYEQYF.

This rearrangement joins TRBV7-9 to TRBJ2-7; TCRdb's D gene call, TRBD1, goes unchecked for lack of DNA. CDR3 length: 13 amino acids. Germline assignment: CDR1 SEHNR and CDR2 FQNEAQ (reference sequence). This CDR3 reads CASSSGTYYEQYF.

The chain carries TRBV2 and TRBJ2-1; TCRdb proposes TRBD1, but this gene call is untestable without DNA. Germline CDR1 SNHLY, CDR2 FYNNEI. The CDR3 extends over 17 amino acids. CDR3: CASSPGQGQTSYNEQFF.

CDR3 in amino acids: CASRPIRDSENYGYTF. This chain connects TRBV6-1 to TRBJ1-2; TCRdb's D gene call, TRBD1, goes unchecked for lack of DNA. The CDR3 totals 16 residues. Looked up from germline, CDR1 is MNHNS and CDR2 is SASEGT.

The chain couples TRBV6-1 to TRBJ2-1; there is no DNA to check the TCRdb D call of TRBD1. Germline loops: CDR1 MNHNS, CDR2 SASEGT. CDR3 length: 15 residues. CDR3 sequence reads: CASAGTTRTYNEQFF.

CDR3 protein: CASSLVSPGRELFF. The chain is built from TRBV7-2 and TRBJ2-2. The CDR3 extends over 14 amino acids. The V gene's germline CDR1 is SGHTA and CDR2 FQGNSA.

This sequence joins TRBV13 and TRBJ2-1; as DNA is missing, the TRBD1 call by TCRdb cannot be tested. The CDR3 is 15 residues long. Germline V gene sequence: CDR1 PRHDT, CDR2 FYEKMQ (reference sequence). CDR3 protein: CASSSDGTGDNEQFF.

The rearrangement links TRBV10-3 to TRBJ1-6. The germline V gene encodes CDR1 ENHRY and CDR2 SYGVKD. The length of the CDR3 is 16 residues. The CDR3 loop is CAISGVVAAGGSPLHF.

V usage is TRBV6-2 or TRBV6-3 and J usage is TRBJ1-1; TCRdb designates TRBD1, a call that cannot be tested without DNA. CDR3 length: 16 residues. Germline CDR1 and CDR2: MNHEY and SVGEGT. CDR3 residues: CASSYRHKDRGNEAFF.

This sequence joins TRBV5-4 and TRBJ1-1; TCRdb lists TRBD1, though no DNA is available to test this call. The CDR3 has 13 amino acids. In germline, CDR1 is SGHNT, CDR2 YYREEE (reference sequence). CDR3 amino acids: CASSSGADREAFF.